This TCR beta chain was recovered during a study of blood T cell repertoires in COVID-19. The assay was immunoSEQ multiplex PCR, and TCRdb's table has in-frame clones only and misses some. In the table there are 300,000 to 400,000 clones, around 87% of which are singletons. The germline gives CDR1 LNHDA, CDR2 SQIVND (reference sequence). The CDR3 consists of 13 residues. The germline V and J ends were trimmed by 7 bases and 4 bases, with 13 bases remaining between them. Patients at the Seattle site were enrolled during active infection and followed longitudinally. This chain joins TRBV19 and TRBJ1-1; a possible D gene is TRBD1 (6 bases). The TCR comes from a woman aged 60-75 years with COVID-19, enrolled during active disease. The source material was peripheral blood. The CDR3: CASKTGLGTEAFF. The CDR3 nucleotides read TGTGCCAGTAAGACAGGTTTGGGCACTGAAGCTTTCTTT.